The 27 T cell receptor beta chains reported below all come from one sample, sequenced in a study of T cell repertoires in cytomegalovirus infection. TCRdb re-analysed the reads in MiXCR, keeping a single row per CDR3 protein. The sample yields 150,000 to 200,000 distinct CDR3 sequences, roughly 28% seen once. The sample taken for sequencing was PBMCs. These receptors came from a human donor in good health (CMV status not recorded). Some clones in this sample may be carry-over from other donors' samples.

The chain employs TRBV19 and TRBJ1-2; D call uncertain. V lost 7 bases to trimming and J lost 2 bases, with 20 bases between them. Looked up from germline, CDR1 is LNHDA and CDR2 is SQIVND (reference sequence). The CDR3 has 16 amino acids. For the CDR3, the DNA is TGTGCCAGTATCGGCGGTTCAGAGCGAGCCAACTATGGCTACACCTTC. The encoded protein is CASIGGSERANYGYTF.

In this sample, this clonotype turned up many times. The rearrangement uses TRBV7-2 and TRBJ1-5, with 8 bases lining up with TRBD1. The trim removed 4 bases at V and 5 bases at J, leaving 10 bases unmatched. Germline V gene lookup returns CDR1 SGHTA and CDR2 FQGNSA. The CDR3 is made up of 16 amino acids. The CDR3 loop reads CASSSFGQGRDQPQHF. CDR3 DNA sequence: TGTGCCAGCAGCTCATTCGGACAGGGACGGGATCAGCCCCAGCATTTT.

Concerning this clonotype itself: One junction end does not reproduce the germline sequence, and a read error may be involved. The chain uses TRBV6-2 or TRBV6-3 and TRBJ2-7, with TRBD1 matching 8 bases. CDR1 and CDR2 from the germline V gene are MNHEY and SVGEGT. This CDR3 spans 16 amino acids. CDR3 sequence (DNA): TGTGCCAGCAGTGACTCTGTAGGGACAGGCTTCTACGAGCAGTACTTC. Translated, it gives CASSDSVGTGFYEQYF.

The CDR3 DNA sequence: TGCAGTGCTGGGGGACAGGCCTCCTACAATGAGCAGTTCTTC. It is translated as CSAGGQASYNEQFF. The V gene is TRBV20-1, the J gene TRBJ2-1; 8 bases align to TRBD1. Germline V CDR1 and CDR2: DFQATT, SNEGSKA (reference sequence). The CDR3 totals 14 residues. After removal of 5 bases from V and 0 bases from J, the junction contained 3 bases not matched to a gene.

CDR3: CASSGGTGDTDTQYF. CDR3 nucleotide sequence: TGTGCCAGCAGTGGAGGGACAGGGGACACAGATACGCAGTATTTT. The genes are TRBV2 and TRBJ2-3, with TRBD1 matching 10 bases. The trim removed 4 bases at V and 2 bases at J, leaving 3 bases unmatched. This CDR3 is built from 15 residues. Germline V lookup: CDR1 SNHLY, CDR2 FYNNEI.

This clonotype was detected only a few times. This CDR3 reads CASSTGQSYEQYF. CDR3 nucleotide sequence: TGTGCCAGCAGTACGGGACAGAGCTACGAGCAGTACTTC. This chain links TRBV6-6 with TRBJ2-7, with TRBD1 matching over 7 bases. Germline CDR1 MNHNY, CDR2 SVGAGI (reference sequence). The CDR3 extends over 13 amino acids. V lost 5 bases, J lost 3 bases, and 4 bases stayed unmatched.

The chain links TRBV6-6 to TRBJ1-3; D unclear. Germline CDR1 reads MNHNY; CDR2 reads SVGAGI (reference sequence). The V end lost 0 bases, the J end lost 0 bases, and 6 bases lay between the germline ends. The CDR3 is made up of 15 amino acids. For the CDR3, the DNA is TGTGCCAGCAGTTACTCCCACACCTCTGGAAACACCATATATTTT. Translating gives CASSYSHTSGNTIYF.

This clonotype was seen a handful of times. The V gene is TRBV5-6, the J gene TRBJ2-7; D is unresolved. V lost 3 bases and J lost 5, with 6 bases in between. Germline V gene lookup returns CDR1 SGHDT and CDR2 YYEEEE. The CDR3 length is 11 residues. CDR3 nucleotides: TGTGCCAGCAGCTCAACGGACGAGCAGTACTTC. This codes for CASSSTDEQYF.

CDR3 bases: TGTGCCAGCTCACCGGGACTAGCTCTCTCCTACGAGCAGTACTTC. Its translation: CASSPGLALSYEQYF. The genes are TRBV18 and TRBJ2-7; 9 bases align to TRBD2. Germline V gene sequence: CDR1 KGHSH, CDR2 LQKENI. The CDR3 consists of 15 residues. V was pared by 3 bases and J by 0 bases, with 3 bases of the junction left unmatched.

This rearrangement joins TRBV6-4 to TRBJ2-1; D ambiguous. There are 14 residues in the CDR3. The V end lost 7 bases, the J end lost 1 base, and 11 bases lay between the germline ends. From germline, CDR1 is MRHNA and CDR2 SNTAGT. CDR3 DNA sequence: TGTGCCAGCAAAAAGGATAGGTCCTACAATGAGCAGTTCTTC. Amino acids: CASKKDRSYNEQFF.

The CDR3 loop reads CASTLFGASGANVLTF. The CDR3 coding sequence is TGTGCCAGCACTCTATTTGGGGCCTCTGGGGCCAACGTCCTGACTTTC. The V and J genes are TRBV2 and TRBJ2-6, with TRBD1 as a possible D gene (5 bases). Trimming removed 7 bases from V and 0 bases from J, with 13 bases in between. The CDR3 totals 16 residues. The germline V gene encodes CDR1 SNHLY and CDR2 FYNNEI.

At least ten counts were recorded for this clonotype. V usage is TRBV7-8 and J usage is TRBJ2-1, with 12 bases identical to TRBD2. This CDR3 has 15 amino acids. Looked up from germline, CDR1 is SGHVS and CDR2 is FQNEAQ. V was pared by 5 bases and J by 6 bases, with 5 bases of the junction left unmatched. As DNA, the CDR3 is TGTGCCAGCAGCCTGACTAGCGGGGGCCTCAATGAGCAGTTCTTC. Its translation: CASSLTSGGLNEQFF.

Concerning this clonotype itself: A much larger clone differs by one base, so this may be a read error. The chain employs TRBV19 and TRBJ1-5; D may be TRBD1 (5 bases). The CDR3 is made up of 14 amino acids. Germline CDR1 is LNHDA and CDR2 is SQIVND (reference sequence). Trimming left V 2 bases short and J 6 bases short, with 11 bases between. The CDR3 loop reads CASSIRQGIQPQHF. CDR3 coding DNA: TGTGCCAGTAGTATAAGGCAGGGAATTCAGCCCCAGCATTTT.

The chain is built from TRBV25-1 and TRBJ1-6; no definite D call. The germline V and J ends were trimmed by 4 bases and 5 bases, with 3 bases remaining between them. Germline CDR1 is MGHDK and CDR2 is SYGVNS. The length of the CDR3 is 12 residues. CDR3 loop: CASSGNNSPLHF. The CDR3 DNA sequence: TGTGCCAGCAGTGGAAATAATTCACCCCTCCACTTT.

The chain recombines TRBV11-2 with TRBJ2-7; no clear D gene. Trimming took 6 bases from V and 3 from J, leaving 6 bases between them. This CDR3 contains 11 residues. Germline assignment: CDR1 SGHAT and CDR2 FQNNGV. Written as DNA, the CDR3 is TGTGCCAGCAGGACCTTCTACGAGCAGTACTTC. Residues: CASRTFYEQYF.

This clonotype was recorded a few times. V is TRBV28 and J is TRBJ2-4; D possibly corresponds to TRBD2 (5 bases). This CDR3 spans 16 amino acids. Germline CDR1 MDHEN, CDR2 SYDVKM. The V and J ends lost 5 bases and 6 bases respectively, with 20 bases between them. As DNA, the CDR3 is TGTGCCAGCAGTCTTCCCGGGGTCCCCTTGGGAAACATTCAGTACTTC. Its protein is CASSLPGVPLGNIQYF.

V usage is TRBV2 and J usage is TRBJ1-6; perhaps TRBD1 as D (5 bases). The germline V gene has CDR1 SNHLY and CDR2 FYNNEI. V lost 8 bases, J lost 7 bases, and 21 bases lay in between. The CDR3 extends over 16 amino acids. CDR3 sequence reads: CASGKGTPLGNSPLHF. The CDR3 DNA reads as TGTGCCAGCGGAAAAGGGACCCCTCTCGGGAATTCACCCCTCCACTTT. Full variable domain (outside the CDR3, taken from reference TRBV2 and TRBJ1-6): EPEVTQTPSHQVTQMGQEVILRCVPISNHLYFYWYRQILGQKVEFLVSFYNNEISEKSEIFDDQFSVERPDGSNFTLKIRSTKLEDSAMYFCASGKGTPLGNSPLHFGNGTRLTVT.

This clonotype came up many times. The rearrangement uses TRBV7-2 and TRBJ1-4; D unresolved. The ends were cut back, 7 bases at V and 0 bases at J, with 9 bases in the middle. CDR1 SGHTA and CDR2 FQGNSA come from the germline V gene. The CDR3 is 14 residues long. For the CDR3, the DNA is TGTGCCAGCACCTTGGGAGCAACTAATGAAAAACTGTTTTTT. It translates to CASTLGATNEKLFF.

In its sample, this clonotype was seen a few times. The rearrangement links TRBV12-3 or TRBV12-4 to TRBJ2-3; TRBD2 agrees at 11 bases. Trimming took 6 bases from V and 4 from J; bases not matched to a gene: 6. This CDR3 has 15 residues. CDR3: CASRLTSGGPDTQYF. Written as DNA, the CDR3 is TGTGCCAGCAGACTCACTAGCGGGGGACCAGATACGCAGTATTTT.

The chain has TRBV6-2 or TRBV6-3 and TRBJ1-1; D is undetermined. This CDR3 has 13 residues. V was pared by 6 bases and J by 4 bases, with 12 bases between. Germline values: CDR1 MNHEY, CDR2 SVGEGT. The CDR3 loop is CASRDRWLTEAFF. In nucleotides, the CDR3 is TGTGCCAGCAGGGACCGATGGCTCACTGAAGCTTTCTTT.

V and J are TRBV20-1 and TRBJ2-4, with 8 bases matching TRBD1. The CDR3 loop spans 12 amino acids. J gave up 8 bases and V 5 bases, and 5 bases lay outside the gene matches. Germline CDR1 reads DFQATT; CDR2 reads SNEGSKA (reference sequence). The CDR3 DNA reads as TGCAGTGCTTTGGACAGGGCGGACATTCAGTACTTC. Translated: CSALDRADIQYF.

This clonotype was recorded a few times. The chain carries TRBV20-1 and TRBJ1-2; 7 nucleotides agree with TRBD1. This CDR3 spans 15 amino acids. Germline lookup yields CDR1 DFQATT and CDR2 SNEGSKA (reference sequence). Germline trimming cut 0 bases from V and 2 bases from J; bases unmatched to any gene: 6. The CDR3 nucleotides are TGCAGTGCTAGAGAGGGGACAGCGGCCAACTATGGCTACACCTTC. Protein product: CSAREGTAANYGYTF.

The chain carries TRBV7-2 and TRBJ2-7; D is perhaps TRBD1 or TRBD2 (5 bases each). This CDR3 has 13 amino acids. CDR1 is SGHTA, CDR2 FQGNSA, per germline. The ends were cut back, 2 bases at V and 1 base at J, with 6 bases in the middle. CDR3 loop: CASSLWGSYEQYF. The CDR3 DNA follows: TGTGCCAGCAGCTTATGGGGGTCCTACGAGCAGTACTTC. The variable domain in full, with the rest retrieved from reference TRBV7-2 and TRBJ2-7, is GAGVSQSPSNKVTEKGKDVELRCDPISGHTALYWYRQSLGQGLEFLIYFQGNSAPDKSGLPSDRFSAERTGGSVSTLTIQRTQQEDSAVYLCASSLWGSYEQYFGPGTRLTVT.

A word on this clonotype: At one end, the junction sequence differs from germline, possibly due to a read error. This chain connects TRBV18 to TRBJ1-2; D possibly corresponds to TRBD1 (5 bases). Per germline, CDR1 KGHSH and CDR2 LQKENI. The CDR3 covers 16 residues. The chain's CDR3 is CASSPPINPGNYGYNF. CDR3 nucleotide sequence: TGTGCCAGCTCACCTCCCATCAACCCAGGGAACTATGGCTACAACTTC.

The CDR3: CAWTIIGVSEAFF. In DNA form, the CDR3 reads TGTGCCTGGACCATTATAGGGGTCTCTGAAGCTTTCTTT. The chain links TRBV30 to TRBJ1-1; D perhaps matches TRBD1 (5 bases). CDR3 length: 13 residues. V was clipped by 4 bases and J by 6 bases, with 15 bases between them. Germline loops: CDR1 GTSNPN, CDR2 SVGIG (reference sequence).

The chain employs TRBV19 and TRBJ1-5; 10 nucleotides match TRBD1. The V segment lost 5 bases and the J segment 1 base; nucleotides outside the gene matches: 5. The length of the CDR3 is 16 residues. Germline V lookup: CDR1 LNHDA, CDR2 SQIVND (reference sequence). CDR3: CASSSTGGVSNQPQHF. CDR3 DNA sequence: TGTGCCAGTAGTTCGACAGGGGGCGTGAGCAATCAGCCCCAGCATTTT.

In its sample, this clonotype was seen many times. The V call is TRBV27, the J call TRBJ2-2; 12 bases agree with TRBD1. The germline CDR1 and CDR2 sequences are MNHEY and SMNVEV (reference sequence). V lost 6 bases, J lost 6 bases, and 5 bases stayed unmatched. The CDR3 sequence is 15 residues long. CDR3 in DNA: TGTGCCAGCAGGCTCCGGGACAGGGGGCCCGGGGAGCTGTTTTTT. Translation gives CASRLRDRGPGELFF.